A selection of T cell receptor beta chains follows, all from one sample in a study of early T cells in non-severe SARS-CoV-2 infection. Via MiXCR, TCRdb re-called the 5' RACE reads, giving one row per CDR3 protein. This sample yields 120,000 or so distinct CDR3 sequences, of which roughly an eighth are seen a single time; 3% to 4.5% belongs to the top ten. The sequencing here drew on whole blood, taken at baseline. All receptors derive from an adult who was a healthcare worker with PCR-confirmed SARS-CoV-2 infection or an uninfected control (not recorded which). The CDR3 runs from the conserved cysteine through the conserved F or W. Each record gives: J gene, D gene, V gene, clone size, CDR3 protein, CDR3 DNA. D genes are given only for firm matches. Clone size is given for some rows only: seen once, a few or many times, or a class if the clone is expanded.

TRBJ1-1 | - | TRBV2 | - | CASNPDPWGTEAFF | TGTGCCAGCAACCCCGACCCCTGGGGCACTGAAGCTTTCTTT
TRBJ2-1 | - | TRBV12-3/TRBV12-4 | - | CASSYHSGQFF | TGTGCCAGCAGTTATCATAGCGGGCAGTTCTTC
TRBJ1-6 | - | TRBV4-1 | - | CASSQESLDNSPLHF | TGCGCCAGCAGCCAAGAAAGCCTGGATAATTCACCCCTCCACTTT
TRBJ1-6 | - | TRBV27 | - | CASSFREAGGSPLHF | TGTGCCAGCAGTTTCCGGGAAGCGGGGGGATCACCCCTCCACTTT
TRBJ1-1 | - | TRBV29-1 | - | CSVARTQENTEAFF | TGCAGCGTTGCCCGTACTCAGGAGAACACTGAAGCTTTCTTT
TRBJ2-2 | - | TRBV6-1 | - | CASIFRGRANTGELFF | TGTGCCAGCATATTTCGGGGTAGGGCGAACACCGGGGAGCTGTTTTTT
TRBJ1-1 | - | TRBV7-9 | many | CASSFGQGYEDTEAFF | TGTGCCAGCAGCTTTGGGCAGGGATACGAGGACACTGAAGCTTTCTTT
TRBJ2-6 | - | TRBV11-2 | few | CASSHLTASGANVLTF | TGTGCCAGCAGCCATTTGACAGCCTCTGGGGCCAACGTCCTGACTTTC
TRBJ2-7 | TRBD2 | TRBV7-9 | few | CASSGLAASYEQYF | TGTGCCAGCAGTGGACTAGCGGCCTCCTACGAGCAGTACTTC
TRBJ1-5 | TRBD1 | TRBV28 | - | CASIQGGANQPQHF | TGTGCCAGCATTCAGGGGGGCGCGAATCAGCCCCAGCATTTT
TRBJ2-5 | - | TRBV5-5 | - | CASSFGNRVKETQYF | TGTGCCAGCAGCTTCGGTAACAGGGTAAAAGAGACCCAGTACTTC
TRBJ2-7 | TRBD1 | TRBV27 | few | CASSRSAGGTYEQYF | TGTGCCAGCAGCCGAAGCGCAGGGGGAACCTACGAGCAGTACTTC
TRBJ2-5 | TRBD2 | TRBV12-3/TRBV12-4 | - | CASSFEERGGGTQYF | TGTGCCAGCAGTTTTGAGGAGCGGGGCGGCGGCACCCAGTACTTC
TRBJ1-2 | - | TRBV9 | - | CASSVQELNYGYTF | TGTGCCAGCAGCGTTCAGGAGCTTAACTATGGCTACACCTTC
TRBJ1-1 | - | TRBV3-1 | few | CASSPLASTLPEAFF | TGTGCCAGCAGCCCTTTAGCCAGTACCCTCCCTGAAGCTTTCTTT
TRBJ1-4 | - | TRBV15 | few | CATSRGPGLNEKLFF | TGTGCCACCAGCAGAGGTCCGGGCCTTAATGAAAAACTGTTTTTT
TRBJ1-5 | TRBD1 | TRBV12-3/TRBV12-4 | few | CASSSSSRQGNQPQHF | TGTGCCAGCAGTTCATCAAGCCGACAGGGGAATCAGCCCCAGCATTTT
TRBJ2-2 | - | TRBV11-2 | few | CASSPRWAWNTGELFF | TGTGCCAGCAGCCCACGGTGGGCTTGGAACACCGGGGAGCTGTTTTTT
TRBJ1-1 | - | TRBV12-3/TRBV12-4 | - | CASTPTTGRNTEAFF | TGTGCCAGCACCCCTACGACAGGTCGGAACACTGAAGCTTTCTTT
TRBJ2-7 | - | TRBV5-4 | - | CASSLQTGSSYEQYF | TGTGCCAGCAGCTTACAGACAGGTAGCTCCTACGAGCAGTACTTC
TRBJ2-3 | TRBD1 | TRBV6-6 | few | CASSYWVTGGKTTDTQYF | TGTGCCAGCAGTTACTGGGTTACAGGGGGAAAAACCACAGATACGCAGTATTTT
TRBJ2-2 | - | TRBV30 | many | CAWSRSYTGELFF | TGTGCCTGGAGTCGTTCCTACACCGGGGAGCTGTTTTTT
TRBJ2-5 | - | TRBV7-6 | many | CASSLEGGQETQYF | TGTGCCAGCAGCTTAGAGGGGGGGCAAGAGACCCAGTACTTC
TRBJ2-4 | - | TRBV6-2/TRBV6-3 | - | CASSLTGTGNIQYF | TGTGCCAGCAGTCTTACCGGGACGGGAAACATTCAGTACTTC
TRBJ2-2 | - | TRBV7-3 | few | CASSTTNGGTGELFF | TGTGCCAGCAGCACCACAAACGGGGGCACCGGGGAGCTGTTTTTT
TRBJ2-7 | - | TRBV25-1 | few | CASSLGEETYEQYF | TGTGCCAGCAGTTTAGGCGAGGAAACCTACGAGCAGTACTTC
TRBJ2-1 | - | TRBV20-1 | - | CSVESRSVYNEQFF | TGCAGTGTAGAGTCCCGGTCGGTTTACAATGAGCAGTTCTTC
TRBJ1-1 | TRBD1 | TRBV5-1 | - | CASSRDSVNTEAFF | TGCGCCAGCAGCAGGGACAGTGTGAACACTGAAGCTTTCTTT
TRBJ2-3 | - | TRBV3-1 | few | CASSLHGGGTDTQYF | TGTGCCAGCAGCCTACACGGCGGGGGCACAGATACGCAGTATTTT
TRBJ1-3 | TRBD1 | TRBV5-1 | - | CASSPGQASGNTIYF | TGCGCCAGCAGCCCGGGACAGGCCTCTGGAAACACCATATATTTT
TRBJ2-1 | - | TRBV5-4 | few | CASSPSPAQSTYNEQFF | TGTGCCAGCAGCCCGTCCCCAGCGCAGAGTACCTACAATGAGCAGTTCTTC
TRBJ1-1 | - | TRBV6-1 | many | CASSEHRDNTEAFF | TGTGCCAGCAGTGAACACAGAGATAACACTGAAGCTTTCTTT
TRBJ2-2 | - | TRBV28 | - | CASSFSGLTGELFF | TGTGCCAGCAGTTTCTCGGGCCTCACCGGGGAGCTGTTTTTT
TRBJ2-1 | TRBD2 | TRBV28 | - | CASSPPTSGSSYNEQFF | TGTGCCAGCAGTCCTCCGACTAGCGGGAGCTCCTACAATGAGCAGTTCTTC
TRBJ1-1 | - | TRBV6-5 | few | CASSYSYSGGDEAFF | TGTGCCAGCAGTTACTCGTACAGTGGAGGAGATGAAGCTTTCTTT
TRBJ2-7 | - | TRBV5-1 | - | CASSLGPHREGAIYEQYF | TGCGCCAGCAGCTTGGGTCCCCACCGGGAAGGGGCCATCTACGAGCAGTACTTC
TRBJ2-3 | - | TRBV7-2 | - | CASSLTAYTQYF | TGTGCCAGCAGCTTAACAGCATATACGCAGTATTTT